This section outlines one TCR beta chain sequence together with its context. The antigen remains unidentified. These data are taken from a study of CD8 T cells in ankylosing spondylitis. Regarding the study as a whole: The disease-linked clones had a CD8+ phenotype and low blood frequencies. Clones tied to disease were said to be significantly enriched in matched ankylosing spondylitis synovial fluid.

Germline V gene lookup returns CDR1 ENHRY and CDR2 SYGVKD. Trimming left V 2 bases short and J 1 base short, with 15 bases between. This CDR3 is 16 amino acids long. Library preparation for TCR beta used quantitative 5'-RACE with molecular barcodes. TCRdb reprocessed the 5' RACE reads via MiXCR and lists one record per CDR3 protein. The sample has 40,000 or so distinct CDR3 sequences; 11% are singletons. The receptor comes from a male donor with ankylosing spondylitis or in good health (not recorded which). The sequenced sample was blood, either unsorted or a sorted T cell fraction (not recorded which). V and J are TRBV10-3 and TRBJ2-7; D is possibly TRBD1 (6 bases). The chain's CDR3 is CAISERGGRRSYEQYF. CDR3 nucleotides: TGTGCCATCAGTGAGAGAGGGGGACGCAGATCCTACGAGCAGTACTTC.